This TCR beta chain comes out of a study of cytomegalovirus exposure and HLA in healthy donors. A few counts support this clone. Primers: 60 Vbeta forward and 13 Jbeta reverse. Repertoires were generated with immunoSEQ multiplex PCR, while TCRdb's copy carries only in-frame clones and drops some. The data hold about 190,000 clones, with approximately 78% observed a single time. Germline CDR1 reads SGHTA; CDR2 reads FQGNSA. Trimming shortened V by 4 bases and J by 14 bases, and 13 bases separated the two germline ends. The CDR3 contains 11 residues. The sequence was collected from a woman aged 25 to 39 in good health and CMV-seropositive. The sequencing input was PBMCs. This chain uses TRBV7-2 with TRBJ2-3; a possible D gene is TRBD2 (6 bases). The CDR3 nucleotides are TGTGCCAGCAGCTCGGGACTTCAGCGGTATTTT. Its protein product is CASSSGLQRYF.